This T cell receptor (beta chain) was recorded in a study of beta chain features in type 1 diabetes. Study in general: When patients were set against healthy donors, age, gender and cell yields were similar. Examination spanned over 85,000,000 sorted cells from all samples. Whole-study findings and limits: There was a moderate but significant shortening of TCRB CDR3s in all four CD4+ subsets of Type 1 diabetes patients.

Turning to this clone: Its antigen is currently unknown. At one end, the junction sequence differs from germline, possibly due to a read error.

Per germline, CDR1 SSHAT and CDR2 FNYEAQ (reference sequence). The CDR3 extends over 16 amino acids. All of the isolated RNA was reverse transcribed, so expressed TCRB transcripts were sequenced. Generated by immunoSEQ multiplex PCR, the TCRdb table keeps only in-frame clones and is missing some. In the table there are hundreds of thousands of clones, roughly an eighth of which are singletons. This TCR derives from a woman between 18 and 29 years old in good health. Sequenced input: naive CD4+ T cells from blood. The gene calls are TRBV7-7 and TRBJ2-1; 7 bases map to TRBD2. The CDR3 loop is CASSLASASGYNEQFF. CDR3 nucleotides: TGTGCTAGCAGCTTAGCGTCGGCTAGCGGTTACAATGAGCAGTTCTTC. Full variable domain (remainder filled in from reference TRBV7-7 and TRBJ2-1): GAGVSQSPRYKVTKRGQDVTLRCDPISSHATLYWYQQALGQGPEFLTYFNYEAQPDKSGLPSDRFSAERPEGSISTLTIQRTEQRDSAMYRCASSLASASGYNEQFFGPGTRLTVL.